This TCR beta chain originates from a study of shared clonotypes between healthy human individuals. To note about this clone: A junction end diverges from the germline sequence, so it may reflect a read error.

The CDR3 totals 15 residues. CDR1 and CDR2 from the germline V gene are SSHAT and FNYEAQ (reference sequence). Using immunoSEQ multiplex PCR, the repertoire was profiled, and TCRdb retains in-frame clones only, with some absent. The sample lists fewer than 1.6 million clones, about 98.5% occurring once. This chain joins TRBV7-7 and TRBJ2-1, with 10 nucleotides matching TRBD2. The origin of this receptor is a man in his thirties or forties in good health. Sequences were obtained from naive CD4+ T cells sorted from blood. Subset noted: CD45RA+ positively selected. The CDR3 here is CASSRGLADYNEQFF. The DNA for the CDR3 is TGTGCTAGCAGCCGAGGACTAGCGGACTACAATGAGCAGTTCTTC.